The table lists the clone carrying this T cell receptor beta chain with a few counts. As yet, its antigen is unknown. The data were taken from a study of identical twins. Study outcomes and limitations: Cord blood beta clonotypes present at high abundance carried fewer insertions; no such pattern appeared in memory repertoires. Where out-of-frame alpha sequences were twin-shared, they showed excess low generation probability. Potential partial confounding of zero-insertion analyses by invariant MAIT and iNKT cells was noted.

TCRdb reprocessed the 5' RACE reads with MiXCR, giving one entry per CDR3 protein. This sample has 1.5 million to 2 million distinct CDR3 sequences, with less than 40% found just once. Germline V CDR1 and CDR2: LGHNA, YNFKEQ. The V segment lost 0 bases and the J segment 2 bases; nucleotides outside the gene matches: 21. The CDR3 loop spans 22 amino acids. The rearrangement joins TRBV4-2 to TRBJ2-4; 8 nucleotides line up with TRBD2. The sequence derives from a newborn girl in good health. Sequenced: cord blood. The chain's CDR3 is CASSQDWAGTRGGAGSKNIQYF. The CDR3 coding sequence is TGTGCCAGCAGCCAAGATTGGGCCGGGACTAGGGGGGGGGCCGGGTCCAAAAACATTCAGTACTTC.